This record covers a single T cell receptor beta chain. This entry is derived from a study of cytomegalovirus exposure and HLA in healthy donors. PCR involved 60 Vbeta and 13 Jbeta primers. Profiled with immunoSEQ multiplex PCR; TCRdb holds only in-frame clones, not every one. The data hold 150,000 or so clones, with roughly 77% observed a single time. V was pared by 7 bases and J by 8 bases, with 12 bases between. Germline CDR1 is DFQATT and CDR2 is SNEGSKA (reference sequence). The CDR3 consists of 11 residues. The source material was PBMCs. The TCR comes from a man aged 18-30 years in good health and CMV-seropositive. The rearrangement uses TRBV20-1 and TRBJ2-1; TRBD2 is a possible D gene (7 bases). The chain's CDR3 is CSEEGGDEQFF. CDR3 nucleotides: TGCAGTGAGGAGGGGGGGGATGAGCAGTTCTTC.